This T cell receptor beta chain was profiled in a study of Graves' ophthalmopathy and Graves' hyperthyroidism (dated by TCRdb to the late 2010s). Regarding the research as a whole: Peripheral blood samples were taken at the time of initial diagnosis, before any treatment was given. TCR beta repertoire signatures were used to distinguish Graves' ophthalmopathy from Graves' hyperthyroidism and to predict progression to ophthalmopathy. In total, over 130 blood samples were TCR-sequenced: around 42 ophthalmopathy, under 80 hyperthyroidism and some 17 hyperthyroidism-to-ophthalmopathy patients. To explore V-J signatures that distinguish ophthalmopathy from hyperthyroidism, a discovery set of 95 to 100 patients was enrolled, made up of roughly 41 with ophthalmopathy and roughly 55 with stable hyperthyroidism. The independent validation cohort included approximately 19 hyperthyroidism patients plus 17 patients who later progressed from hyperthyroidism to ophthalmopathy. In more than 5 hyperthyroidism patients, the T-cell repertoire of thyroid tissue was compared with the T-cell repertoire of blood. After sampling, hyperthyroidism patients received methimazole starting at 30 mg daily, and ophthalmopathy patients received high-dose intravenous methylprednisolone. The 75 to 100 discovery patients were randomly divided into training and test sets at a 7:3 ratio. General study outcomes and caveats: In cross-validation, the 13-signature model distinguished ophthalmopathy from stable hyperthyroidism with nearly 90% sensitivity and 81.08% specificity, and in the test set the corresponding values were roughly 80% and 76%. In validation, the model predicted ophthalmopathy progression with 70.59% sensitivity and around 72% specificity; eleven to twelve predicted patients were CT-confirmed with GO in a median of approximately 6.5 months. No statistical method was used to predetermine the sample size, and group allocation was not hidden from the investigators. Most expanded thyroid clonotypes with frequency above 0.001 were also detected in blood, suggesting blood repertoires may reflect the thyroid immune response.

This clonotype appeared many times. Which antigen it targets is not known. No much larger clone exists at a distance of one base, and base qualities are not known. Patients with ophthalmopathy had moderately to severely active disease, with a Clinical Activity Score of 3 or more, a NOSPECS grade of 4 or more, and a disease duration of less than 3 months. Patients were excluded if they had other autoimmune diseases, uncontrolled infections, pregnancy or lactation. Diagnosis relied on clinical symptoms, serum thyroxine, TRAb, thyroid ultrasound and orbital computed tomography. PBMCs were isolated from 8 to 10 ml of fresh peripheral blood by Ficoll-Paque density gradient centrifugation. Trizol reagent was used to extract the total RNA, and its quality was then checked on an Agilent 2100 Bioanalyzer. For repertoire sequencing, TCR beta CDR3 regions were amplified from RNA transcripts. The first round was an RT-PCR using HTBI primers with the Qiagen OneStep RT-PCR kit, and this first round was followed by a second-round multiplex PCR, then size selection and purification. The libraries underwent paired-end sequencing with 100 bp reads on an Illumina HiSeq2000. The study's processing was this. Reads were processed with SOAPnuke, discarding reads with adapters, uncalled bases, mean Phred below 15, or no exact constant-primer or identifier match. COPE v1.2.5 was used to merge high-quality paired reads. Each unique nucleotide sequence was defined as a clonotype, and clonotypes were aligned to IMGT TRB V, D and J references with MiTCR v1.1. The analysis was limited to V-J combinations with a frequency above 0.0001, which together covered 99.2% of repertoires. For each V-J combination, a TCR clonal expansion and chaos score was defined as the ratio of F50 clonal expansion to chaos observed in the TCRdist matrix. Welch's t-statistics and random forest were used to narrow the features down to about twelve V-J combinations, which were then fed into a naive Bayes classifier. Thyroid-blood repertoire similarity was quantified with the Morisita-Horn index. Using fastp trimming at Q25 and MiXCR clonotype assembly, TCRdb reanalyzed the public sequencing data and kept in-frame beta chains. Each CDR3 protein appears once, grouped with its most common genes and DNA. TCRdb assigned the V and J calls; the authors' analysis was not used. The sample table holds about 220,000 distinct CDR3 sequences, of which 20% to 25% were seen once. About 46% of the sample lies in the top ten.

V is clipped by 3 bases and J by 5 bases, and the sequence between their germline boundaries is 16 bases long. Taken from the germline V gene, the CDR1 and CDR2 loops are KGHSH and LQKENI. The CDR3 holds 15 amino acids from the cysteine to the phenylalanine. Just CDR3 DNA is preserved here, 45 bases in frame from base 1. The receptor chain draws on TRBV18 and TRBJ2-5; the best D guess is TRBD1, with 6 bases matching. Sequenced sample: peripheral blood. This receptor was taken from a woman in her fifties or sixties with Graves' ophthalmopathy. Donor details come from another sample of the same person, matched by shared clones. The CDR3 protein sequence reads: CASSPNRAGVETQYF. The base sequence is TGTGCCAGCTCACCGAACAGGGCCGGCGTCGAGACCCAGTACTTC.